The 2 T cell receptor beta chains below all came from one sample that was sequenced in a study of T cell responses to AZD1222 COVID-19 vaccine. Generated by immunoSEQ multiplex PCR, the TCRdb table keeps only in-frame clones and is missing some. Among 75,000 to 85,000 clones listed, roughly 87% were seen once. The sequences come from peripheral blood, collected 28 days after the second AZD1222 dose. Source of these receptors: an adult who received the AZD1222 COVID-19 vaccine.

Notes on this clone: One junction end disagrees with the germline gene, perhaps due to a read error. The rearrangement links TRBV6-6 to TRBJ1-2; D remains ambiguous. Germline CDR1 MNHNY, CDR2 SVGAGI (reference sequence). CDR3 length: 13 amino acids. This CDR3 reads CASSPDGNYGYTF. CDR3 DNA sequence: TGTGCCAGCAGCCCCGACGGCAACTATGGCTACACCTTT.

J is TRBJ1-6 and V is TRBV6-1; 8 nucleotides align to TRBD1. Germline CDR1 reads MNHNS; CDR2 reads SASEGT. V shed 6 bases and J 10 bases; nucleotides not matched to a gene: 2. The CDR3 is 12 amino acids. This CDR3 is CASRGQESPLHF. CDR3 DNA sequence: TGTGCCAGCAGGGGACAGGAGTCACCCCTCCACTTT.